The 32 T cell receptor beta chains reported below all come from one sample, sequenced in a study of low-dose radiotherapy and immunotherapy resistance in tumors. Time point reported: after trial treatment. Noted treatment: LDRT plus nivolumab, ipilimumab, low-dose cyclophosphamide and aspirin (RACIN trial). With TRAV- and TRBV-specific primers, first-strand cDNA was made, covering the alpha and beta chains. TCRs underwent 15 to 25 PCR cycles of amplification with a constant-region primer and V-primer adapter. TCRdb recomputed calls from the reads with MiXCR, one row per CDR3 protein. In the table there are approximately 45,000 distinct CDR3 sequences, around a quarter of which are singletons. Source: PBMCs, taken after low-dose radiotherapy plus immunotherapy. These receptors all stem from a male donor with prostate cancer.

For this clonotype: A far larger clone is one nucleotide away, so this likely arose from a read error. The rearrangement links TRBV28 to TRBJ2-1, with 11 bases fitting TRBD2. The J segment lost 10 bases and the V segment lost 6 bases, leaving 14 bases of the junction unmatched. The CDR3 consists of 16 residues. In germline, CDR1 is MDHEN, CDR2 SYDVKM. The CDR3 DNA sequence: TGTGCCAGCAGAAGACTAGCGGGACCTACCCCCTACGAGCAGTTCTTC. Translating it yields CASRRLAGPTPYEQFF. Looking up the rest from reference TRBV28 and TRBJ2-1 gives the full variable domain: DVKVTQSSRYLVKRTGEKVFLECVQDMDHENMFWYRQDPGLGLRLIYFSYDVKMKEKGDIPEGYSVSREKKERFSLILESASTNQTSMYLCASRRLAGPTPYEQFFGPGTRLTVL.

The count of this clonotype is one. The chain combines TRBV6-8 with TRBJ2-5; either TRBD1 or TRBD2 may supply D (7 bases each). The CDR3 is 12 amino acids. V was shortened by 8 bases and J by 7 bases, with 14 bases between the two germline ends. Germline V gene sequence: CDR1 MNHGY, CDR2 SAAAGT. In DNA form, the CDR3 reads TGTGCCAGCCTCCTCAGGGGGGGGACCCAGTACTTC. This sequence encodes CASLLRGGTQYF.

On this clonotype itself: A single base is all that separates this from a far larger clone, so a read error is likely. As DNA, the CDR3 is TGTGCCAGCAGCCCGCGGGTGCATGGGGAACGTGGCTACACCTTC. It is translated as CASSPRVHGERGYTF. The gene calls are TRBV5-8 and TRBJ1-2; D is ambiguous. Germline CDR1 is SGHTS and CDR2 is YDEGEE. Trimming removed 4 bases at V and 7 bases at J, with 20 bases between. The CDR3 spans 15 residues.

This clonotype has ten or more counts. The chain combines TRBV4-1 with TRBJ1-3; perhaps TRBD1 as D (6 bases). CDR1 and CDR2 (germline): MGHRA, YSYEKL. There are 16 residues in the CDR3. The V gene lost 1 base and the J gene lost 3 bases, with 13 bases spanning the gap. The CDR3 here is CASSQGLRGYGNTIYF. CDR3 nucleotide sequence: TGCGCCAGCAGCCAAGGCCTAAGGGGGTATGGAAACACCATATATTTT.

Remarks on this clonotype: A read error is likely here: a far larger clone is one base away. V gene TRBV5-1 combines with J gene TRBJ2-5; D gene unclear. CDR1 and CDR2 from the germline V gene are SGHRS and YFSETQ. V was clipped by 1 base and J by 11 bases, with 21 bases between them. CDR3 length equals 15 residues. The CDR3 nucleotides read TGCGCCAGCAGCTTGAGTCCCCCTGGGAACAATGAGCAGTACTTC. It translates to CASSLSPPGNNEQYF.

The chain is built from TRBV21-1 and TRBJ2-5. TRBV21-1 is reported as a pseudogene. The length of the CDR3 is 14 residues. CDR3 protein: CASSKDLEQETQYF. The DNA of the CDR3 is TGTGCCAGCAGCAAAGACCTGGAACAAGAGACCCAGTACTTC.

This clonotype was detected many times. Here the CDR3 DNA reads TGTGCCAGCAGTTTAGGGGGTCTAGCGGTACAAGAGACCCAGTACTTC. Translating gives CASSLGGLAVQETQYF. The chain joins TRBV28 to TRBJ2-5; TRBD2 matches at 7 bases. Germline V lookup: CDR1 MDHEN, CDR2 SYDVKM. The ends lost 2 bases at V and 2 bases at J; junction bases unmatched: 8. The length of the CDR3 is 16 residues.

In its sample, this clonotype was seen many times. The chain carries TRBV29-1 and TRBJ2-1, with 7 bases aligning to TRBD1. The CDR3 has 14 amino acids. Germline CDR1 SQVTM, CDR2 ANQGSEA. The V and J ends lost 0 bases and 3 bases, in that order; junction bases with no gene match: 2. In DNA, the CDR3 is TGCAGCGTTGAAGATGGGACAGTCTACAATGAGCAGTTCTTC. It specifies CSVEDGTVYNEQFF.

Details on this clonotype: A far larger clone is one nucleotide away, so this likely arose from a read error. The J gene is TRBJ2-1, the V gene TRBV7-2; 14 positions agree with TRBD2. The CDR3 is 15 amino acids. The germline V gene has CDR1 SGHTA and CDR2 FQGNSA. CDR3 sequence: CASSVGTSGSDERFF. The CDR3, as DNA: TGTGCCAGCAGCGTTGGGACTAGCGGGAGTGATGAGCGGTTCTTC.

As for this clonotype: One base separates it from a far larger clone, so it is likely a read error. The chain combines TRBV13 with TRBJ2-1, with D tentatively TRBD2 (5 bases). The CDR3 consists of 15 residues. Germline assignment: CDR1 PRHDT and CDR2 FYEKMQ (reference sequence). V lost 3 bases and J lost 10, with 19 bases in between. The CDR3, as DNA: TGTGCCAGCAGCTTGAACGGGGTCCCCTCCTACGAGCAGTTCTTC. Its translation: CASSLNGVPSYEQFF.

This chain links TRBV6-2 or TRBV6-3 with TRBJ1-2; no definite D call. Germline-derived CDR1 and CDR2 are MNHEY and SVGEGT. V was cut by 3 bases and J by 5 bases, with 4 bases left in between. The length of the CDR3 is 11 residues. CDR3 sequence (DNA): TGTGCCAGCAGTTATGCGTATGGCTACACCTTC. This gives the protein CASSYAYGYTF.

This clonotype was observed a few times. The V call is TRBV9, the J call TRBJ2-4; D is perhaps TRBD1 (6 bases). The germline CDR1 and CDR2 sequences are SGDLS and YYNGEE. The V and J ends lost 3 bases and 6 bases respectively, with 10 bases between them. The length of the CDR3 is 13 residues. The CDR3, as DNA: TGTGCCAGCAGCGCAGAACAGGGAAACATTCAGTACTTC. It encodes CASSAEQGNIQYF. Variable domain in full (rest from reference TRBV9 and TRBJ2-4): DSGVTQTPKHLITATGQRVTLRCSPRSGDLSVYWYQQSLDQGLQFLIQYYNGEERAKGNILERFSAQQFPDLHSELNLSSLELGDSALYFCASSAEQGNIQYFGAGTRLSVL.

The rearrangement joins TRBV7-3 to TRBJ2-2, with TRBD2 identical over 10 bases. CDR1 SGHTA and CDR2 FQGTGA come from the germline V gene. V lost 2 bases, J lost 2 bases, and 5 bases stayed unmatched. CDR3 length: 17 residues. The DNA of the CDR3 is TGTGCCAGCAGCTTATCTAGCGGGGGAGTCAACACCGGGGAGCTGTTTTTT. This translates into CASSLSSGGVNTGELFF.

This clonotype was counted many times. This chain connects TRBV27 to TRBJ1-2; possibly TRBD1 for D (5 bases). V shed 8 bases and J shed 2 bases, with 12 bases lying between them. CDR3 length: 13 residues. Germline CDR1 MNHEY, CDR2 SMNVEV (reference sequence). This chain's CDR3 is CASRRDENYGYTF. Written as DNA, the CDR3 is TGTGCCAGCCGCCGGGACGAGAACTATGGCTACACCTTC.

In this sample, this clonotype turned up many times. The J gene is TRBJ2-7, the V gene TRBV5-1, with D possibly matching TRBD2 (5 bases). Germline-derived CDR1 and CDR2 are SGHRS and YFSETQ. The length of the CDR3 is 11 residues. Trimming stripped 7 bases from V and 0 bases from J, with 5 bases between. Here the CDR3 reads CASRGSYEQYF. CDR3 coding DNA: TGCGCCAGCCGGGGCTCCTACGAGCAGTACTTC. The variable domain in full, with the rest retrieved from reference TRBV5-1 and TRBJ2-7, is KAGVTQTPRYLIKTRGQQVTLSCSPISGHRSVSWYQQTPGQGLQFLFEYFSETQRNKGNFPGRFSGRQFSNSRSEMNVSTLELGDSALYLCASRGSYEQYFGPGTRLTVT.

A remark on this clonotype: A far larger clone is one nucleotide away, so this likely arose from a read error. The chain recombines TRBV29-1 with TRBJ2-1; possibly TRBD2 for D (6 bases). The CDR3 contains 16 residues. Germline assignment: CDR1 SQVTM and CDR2 ANQGSEA. The V end lost 6 bases, the J end lost 10 bases, and 28 bases lay between the germline ends. CDR3 loop: CSVKLANRGSSYEQFF. CDR3 sequence (DNA): TGCAGCGTGAAACTAGCAAATCGCGGCAGCTCCTACGAGCAGTTCTTC.

The chain couples TRBV6-2 or TRBV6-3 to TRBJ2-5; TRBD2 aligns across 9 bases. The CDR3 covers 15 residues. Germline V lookup: CDR1 MNHEY, CDR2 SVGEGT. Trimming at V came to 2 bases and at J to 5 bases, leaving 6 bases not matched to a gene. CDR3 in DNA: TGTGCCAGCAGTTACGTTGCGGGGGGGAGTGAGACCCAGTACTTC. The encoded protein is CASSYVAGGSETQYF.

The chain joins TRBV21-1 to TRBJ2-1; the table's D gene call, TRBD1, was not cross checked with the DNA. TRBV21-1 is a listed pseudogene. The CDR3 has 15 amino acids. CDR3 protein: CASSNGITGCHEQFF. Here the CDR3 DNA reads TGTGCCAGCAGCAACGGGATCACAGGGTGCCATGAGCAGTTCTTC.

This clonotype was observed at least ten times. V gene TRBV28 combines with J gene TRBJ2-3; the D gene could be TRBD1 or TRBD2 (5 bases each). V was pared by 4 bases and J by 5 bases, with 19 bases between. The CDR3 extends over 16 amino acids. Germline assignment: CDR1 MDHEN and CDR2 SYDVKM. The CDR3 sequence is CASSSVRDPGEDTQYF. The CDR3 bases are TGTGCCAGCAGTTCCGTCCGGGACCCCGGGGAAGATACGCAGTATTTT.

The rearrangement uses TRBV3-1 and TRBJ2-3, with 13 bases matching TRBD2. Germline V gives CDR1 LGHDT, CDR2 YNNKEL (reference sequence). After removal of 2 bases from V and 11 bases from J, the junction contained 10 bases not matched to a gene. This CDR3 contains 16 residues. CDR3 sequence: CASSQLLTSGRNRQYF. The CDR3 DNA reads as TGTGCCAGCAGCCAACTCCTGACTAGCGGGAGGAATAGGCAGTATTTT.

On this clonotype: A far larger clone is only one base removed, so a read error is likely. J is TRBJ1-1 and V is TRBV7-7, with D perhaps matching TRBD1 (6 bases). CDR3 length equals 14 residues. Germline V gene lookup returns CDR1 SSHAT and CDR2 FNYEAQ (reference sequence). Here the CDR3 reads CASSLTARGTEASF. CDR3 nucleotides: TGTGCCAGCAGTTTAACAGCGAGGGGGACTGAAGCTTCCTTT.

This clonotype came up many times. The V and J genes are TRBV4-1 and TRBJ1-1; D is undetermined. The V gene's germline CDR1 is MGHRA and CDR2 YSYEKL. Deletions cut 1 base from V and 0 bases from J, with 9 bases between. CDR3 length: 15 residues. CDR3 protein: CASSQVGIMNTEAFF. DNA for the CDR3: TGCGCCAGCAGCCAAGTTGGTATCATGAACACTGAAGCTTTCTTT.

The genes are TRBV27 and TRBJ2-3; TRBD1 matches at 9 bases. Germline CDR1 and CDR2: MNHEY and SMNVEV (reference sequence). J lost 4 bases, V lost 0 bases, and 5 bases had no gene match. The CDR3 runs to 16 residues. The DNA for the CDR3 is TGTGCCAGCAGTTTATCGTGGGACAGGGTACCAGATACGCAGTATTTT. It specifies CASSLSWDRVPDTQYF.

This clonotype was picked up many times. V is TRBV11-2 and J is TRBJ2-1; 10 bases align to TRBD2. CDR1 SGHAT and CDR2 FQNNGV come from the germline V gene. V trimming: 5 bases; J trimming: 3 bases; junction bases outside the gene matches: 7. This CDR3 spans 16 amino acids. In nucleotides, the CDR3 is TGTGCCAGCAGCCGAAGCGGGGGGGCATTCTACAATGAGCAGTTCTTC. Translated, it gives CASSRSGGAFYNEQFF.

This clonotype was seen repeatedly, ten times or more. The CDR3 region is CASSLLTSGTYNEQFF. The CDR3 region has the DNA TGTGCCAGCAGTCTTCTTACTAGCGGGACCTACAATGAGCAGTTCTTC. V gene TRBV2 combines with J gene TRBJ2-1, with 10 positions matching TRBD2. The trim removed 5 bases at V and 2 bases at J, leaving 6 bases unmatched. Germline-derived CDR1 and CDR2 are SNHLY and FYNNEI. The CDR3 has 16 residues.

The genes are TRBV6-2 or TRBV6-3 and TRBJ1-4; 9 nucleotides agree with TRBD1. From germline, CDR1 is MNHEY and CDR2 SVGEGT. The CDR3 is 15 residues long. V shed 6 bases, J shed 1 base, and the junction held 3 bases outside the gene matches. DNA of the CDR3: TGTGCCAGCAGGGGACAGGGAGGAACTAATGAAAAACTGTTTTTT. The encoded protein is CASRGQGGTNEKLFF.

The chain uses TRBV2 and TRBJ2-7; possibly TRBD1 for D (5 bases). V was shortened by 9 bases and J by 0 bases, with 15 bases between the two germline ends. The CDR3 is 14 residues long. CDR1 SNHLY and CDR2 FYNNEI come from the germline V gene. CDR3 nucleotides: TGTGCCAGTCAGGGTGATCTAAGCTCCTACGAGCAGTACTTC. This sequence encodes CASQGDLSSYEQYF.

This clonotype has ten or more counts. CDR3 DNA sequence: TGTGCCAGCAGTTCGCTTCCGGGACAGGGGAGTGAGACCCAGTACTTC. This codes for CASSSLPGQGSETQYF. The rearrangement joins TRBV28 to TRBJ2-5; 10 bases map to TRBD1. With 4 bases clipped from V and 5 bases from J, the junction kept 10 bases outside the gene matches. CDR1 and CDR2 from the germline V gene are MDHEN and SYDVKM. This CDR3 comprises 16 residues. Together with reference TRBV28 and TRBJ2-5, the CDR3 gives the full variable domain: DVKVTQSSRYLVKRTGEKVFLECVQDMDHENMFWYRQDPGLGLRLIYFSYDVKMKEKGDIPEGYSVSREKKERFSLILESASTNQTSMYLCASSSLPGQGSETQYFGPGTRLLVL.

This clonotype rates as medium-sized (0.01 to 0.1%). The chain recombines TRBV6-8 with TRBJ2-1; D perhaps matches TRBD1 (5 bases). CDR3 length: 17 residues. Germline V gives CDR1 MNHGY, CDR2 SAAAGT. V was clipped by 2 bases and J by 4 bases, with 18 bases between them. CDR3 sequence: CASSYTTLADTYNEQFF. The CDR3 DNA reads TGTGCCAGCAGTTACACCACCCTGGCGGACACATACAATGAGCAGTTCTTC.

Details on this clonotype: A far larger clone differs by one base, so this is likely a read error. CDR3 protein: CASSKGGGSYEQFF. The CDR3, as DNA: TGTGCCAGCAGCAAAGGCGGGGGCTCCTACGAGCAGTTCTTC. J is TRBJ2-1 and V is TRBV21-1; the table's D gene call, TRBD1, was not cross checked with the DNA. TRBV21-1 is listed as a pseudogene. The CDR3 covers 14 residues.

There are many counts of this clonotype. The chain carries TRBV2 and TRBJ1-1; unclear D gene. Germline-derived CDR1 and CDR2 are SNHLY and FYNNEI. CDR3 length: 14 amino acids. Trimming stripped 0 bases from V and 1 base from J, with 6 bases between. As DNA, the CDR3 is TGTGCCAGCAGTGAAGCCGGACGGAACACTGAAGCTTTCTTT. As protein: CASSEAGRNTEAFF.

This clonotype came up many times. The chain joins TRBV29-1 to TRBJ1-2, with 8 bases fitting TRBD1. CDR1 and CDR2 (germline): SQVTM, ANQGSEA. The CDR3 has 15 residues. Losses at the gene ends were 3 bases for V and 6 bases for J; bases not matched to a gene: 12. The CDR3 DNA reads as TGCAGCGTTGAGGGCCAGGGGGCTCTTTGGAATGGCTACACCTTC. Amino acids: CSVEGQGALWNGYTF.